This TCR beta chain originates from a study of beta chain features in type 1 diabetes (dated by TCRdb to 2017 to 2018). Turning to the overall study: Mean age, gender distribution, total cell number and subset yield did not differ between patients and healthy donors. Whereas all 30 or so donors provided naive and central memory subsets, regulatory and stem cell-like memory subsets were isolated from just 8 patients and about eight healthy donors. A total of roughly 100,000,000 sorted cells were examined across all samples, and the number of cells per subset was strongly correlated with RNA yield. In the study, TCRB repertoires of sorted circulating CD4+ T cell subsets from recently diagnosed type 1 diabetes patients were compared with those of matched healthy donors.

Clipping removes 3 bases from V and 3 bases from J, with 6 as the unmatched junction base count. As encoded in the germline V gene, CDR1 is SGHRS while CDR2 is YFSETQ. Counted from cysteine to phenylalanine, this CDR3 has 15 amino acids. Only the CDR3 part of the read is kept: 45 bases, read in frame from the first base. This clone was counted ten times or more. Its antigen is still unknown. No qualities accompany the bases; no much larger clone lies one base away. Paper-wide results and their limitations: A moderate but significant shortening of TCRB CDR3 length was observed in type 1 diabetes patients in all four CD4+ subsets. At VDJ recombination sites, patients with type 1 diabetes made fewer insertions and deleted more nucleotides, a pattern implying thymic rearrangement abnormalities. Because small numbers of individuals were included in the HLA sub-analyses, any influence of HLA type on TCRB rearrangement was left unresolved. Because cDNA rather than genomic DNA was sequenced, highly expressing activated cells could have been over-represented, although no difference in activation and CD3 levels was found between groups. The naive, central memory and regulatory TCRB repertoires appeared to resemble one another more closely among patients than among healthy donors. Shorter templates might have been favored by PCR, but patient and control samples were amplified and corrected together, so both groups would have been affected equally by any skew.

The High Capacity cDNA Reverse Transcription Kit was used to reverse transcribe all of the isolated RNA, meaning that expressed TCRB transcripts were what got sequenced. Deep immunoSEQ sequencing was performed on naive, central memory and regulatory T cell samples, with an average of about 3.6 million total reads per sample. Sorted cells were lysed in RLT buffer, and RNA was extracted using DNase-treated RNeasy Micro or Mini kits according to cell number. To prevent cross-contamination, every cell subset was processed on its own, while patient and healthy donor samples were processed together. The immunoSEQ multiplex PCR was used to amplify TCRB sequences from cDNA, generating 87-bp fragments that spanned the CDR3 region. Sequencing of the amplicons was done on the Illumina HiSeq platform. The authors processed their data as follows. PCR bias was computationally corrected using synthetic template baselines, reads within Hamming distance 2 were collapsed, and singletons that could not be merged were discarded. Reads were aligned against IMGT to assign V, D and J genes, CDR3 length and insertions or deletions at six rearrangement sites. Within each subset, clonotype counts were normalized to sorted cell number, and only after that were true diversity and Gini coefficients computed with the tcR R package. The overlap coefficient, calculated on TCRB nucleotide sequences, was used to measure repertoire sharing. TCRdb took this table from immuneACCESS and kept in-frame rearrangements with V and J called. Such tables lack part of the clones; where checked against another copy, unresolved V genes explain under half of the gap, and the rest is unexplained. Clonal size and the V and J genes are those of that table, whereas D and trimming came from the DNA. This sample gives some 150,000 clones in total; about 7% of them show up just once. The top ten clones comprise around 1.5% of the sample.

From each donor, a single peripheral blood sample of around 120 mL on average was drawn into heparinised tubes. A BD FACSAria II was used to sort naive, central memory, regulatory and stem cell-like memory CD4+ T cells with a panel that included CD45RO, CCR7, CD25, CD127, CD95 and CD27. All sorted populations exceeded 95% purity. PBMCs were separated immediately by Lymphoprep density gradient centrifugation and were stained directly, without being cultured. So that batch effects would be minimized, each experiment stained and sorted samples in pairs, pairing one healthy donor with one patient. The TCR comes from a woman in her twenties or thirties in good health. This sequence uses TRBV5-1 and TRBJ2-7, with 10 junctional bases fitting TRBD2. The specimen sequenced was central memory CD4+ T cells from blood. The nucleotide sequence is TGCGCCAGCAGCTGGGGGACTAGCGATGACTACGAGCAGTACTTC. The translation is CASSWGTSDDYEQYF. Reference TRBV5-1 and TRBJ2-7 proteins supply the regions before and after the CDR3; the full variable domain is: KAGVTQTPRYLIKTRGQQVTLSCSPISGHRSVSWYQQTPGQGLQFLFEYFSETQRNKGNFPGRFSGRQFSNSRSEMNVSTLELGDSALYLCASSWGTSDDYEQYFGPGTRLTVT.